This passage covers 13 T cell receptor beta chains from one sample sequenced in a study of blood T cell repertoires in COVID-19. The protocol was immunoSEQ multiplex PCR, while the TCRdb copy is restricted to in-frame clones and leaves out a portion. The sample has 200,000 or so clones; 80% to 90% are singletons. The sample was peripheral blood. The receptors come from a man between 65 and 85 years old with active or convalescent COVID-19.

V usage is TRBV29-1 and J usage is TRBJ1-5; a possible D gene is TRBD1 (5 bases). This CDR3 contains 14 residues. Germline loops: CDR1 SQVTM, CDR2 ANQGSEA. Trimming took off 4 bases at V and 6 bases at J, with 16 bases between the two ends. Here the CDR3 DNA reads TGCAGCGTTGGGGGCCTGGGAACCTCTCAGCCCCAGCATTTT. Residues: CSVGGLGTSQPQHF.

The chain links TRBV28 to TRBJ2-7; D might be TRBD2 (5 bases). Looked up from germline, CDR1 is MDHEN and CDR2 is SYDVKM. The V gene lost 5 bases and the J gene lost 3 bases, with 8 bases spanning the gap. CDR3 length equals 12 residues. The CDR3 loop is CASSIAGYEQYF. In DNA form, the CDR3 reads TGTGCCAGCAGTATTGCGGGCTACGAGCAGTACTTC.

V usage is TRBV30 and J usage is TRBJ2-3; tentatively, D is TRBD2 (5 bases). Per the germline V gene, CDR1 is GTSNPN and CDR2 is SVGIG (reference sequence). The CDR3 length is 13 residues. Between the trimmed V and J ends, which lost 2 bases and 3 bases, there was a span of 9 bases. The CDR3 DNA is TGTGCCTGGAGTAGACGGGATACAGATACGCAGTATTTT. As protein: CAWSRRDTDTQYF.

This clone was recorded only once. This chain links TRBV2 with TRBJ1-3; tentatively, D is TRBD1 (5 bases). The CDR3 consists of 14 residues. V was shortened by 6 bases and J by 3 bases, with 12 bases between the two germline ends. Germline CDR1 and CDR2: SNHLY and FYNNEI. In DNA form, the CDR3 reads TGTGCCAGCAGCGCAGGACAAGGTGGAAACACCATATATTTT. Translating gives CASSAGQGGNTIYF.

This clone was seen once. The chain recombines TRBV4-1 with TRBJ1-2; 7 nucleotides line up with TRBD1. With 4 bases clipped from V and 5 bases from J, the junction kept 13 bases outside the gene matches. The germline gives CDR1 MGHRA, CDR2 YSYEKL. This CDR3 contains 16 residues. The chain's CDR3 is CASSRFLKGGSYGYTF. The DNA for the CDR3 is TGCGCCAGCAGCCGTTTTTTGAAAGGGGGCTCTTATGGCTACACCTTC.

This clone has only one observation. This chain connects TRBV4-1 to TRBJ2-5; 8 nucleotides agree with TRBD2. CDR1 MGHRA and CDR2 YSYEKL come from the germline V gene. The V segment lost 1 base and the J segment 5 bases; nucleotides outside the gene matches: 6. The length of the CDR3 is 15 residues. The CDR3 DNA sequence: TGCGCCAGCAGCCAAGCCCGGGGGGGCTGGGAGACCCAGTACTTC. Residues: CASSQARGGWETQYF.

The chain couples TRBV5-1 to TRBJ2-1, with 7 bases identical to TRBD2. V lost 3 bases, J lost 3 bases, and 9 bases stayed unmatched. The CDR3 spans 16 residues. Per the germline V gene, CDR1 is SGHRS and CDR2 is YFSETQ. CDR3 sequence: CASSSSTGGGYNEQFF. The CDR3 DNA reads as TGCGCCAGCAGCTCGTCTACGGGCGGGGGCTACAATGAGCAGTTCTTC.

The sample holds a few counts of this clone. The chain is built from TRBV5-1 and TRBJ2-1; D is unresolved. This CDR3 has 11 residues. Trimming removed 4 bases at V and 5 bases at J, with 4 bases between. Germline V gives CDR1 SGHRS, CDR2 YFSETQ. Here the CDR3 DNA reads TGCGCCAGCAGCCTTGACAATGAGCAGTTCTTC. Amino acids: CASSLDNEQFF.

This clone was seen once. The chain links TRBV25-1 to TRBJ1-4, with a tentative D call TRBD1 (6 bases). V lost 4 bases and J lost 17, with 23 bases in between. The CDR3 spans 14 residues. From germline, CDR1 is MGHDK and CDR2 SYGVNS. CDR3 region: CASSGTGPQGGIFF. In DNA form, the CDR3 reads TGTGCCAGCAGTGGGACCGGGCCTCAAGGGGGAATATTTTTT.

V is TRBV7-9 and J is TRBJ1-2; TRBD1 matches at 8 bases. Looked up from germline, CDR1 is SEHNR and CDR2 is FQNEAQ (reference sequence). The CDR3 totals 16 residues. Unmatched junction bases numbered 11, after V lost 5 bases and J lost 3 bases. CDR3 in amino acids: CASSQIPQGADYGYTF. The DNA for the CDR3 is TGTGCCAGCAGCCAAATACCTCAGGGGGCGGACTATGGCTACACCTTC.

This sequence joins TRBV6-2 or TRBV6-3 and TRBJ1-2; D gene unclear. The V and J ends lost 5 bases and 6 bases respectively, with 28 bases between them. The CDR3 runs 18 residues. The germline V gene encodes CDR1 MNHEY and CDR2 SVGEGT. The CDR3 bases are TGTGCCAGCAGTCCGGAAACTCGAATGAGTGCAGGCAGAGATGGCTACACCTTC. Its protein is CASSPETRMSAGRDGYTF.

The V gene is TRBV24-1, the J gene TRBJ1-1; D possibly corresponds to TRBD1 (6 bases). V lost 3 bases and J 5 bases, leaving 15 bases between the germline ends. In germline, CDR1 is KGHDR, CDR2 SFDVKD. The CDR3 totals 15 residues. CDR3 sequence reads: CATSDGTSVRTEAFF. The CDR3 DNA reads as TGTGCCACCAGTGATGGGACATCAGTTAGGACTGAAGCTTTCTTT.

This clone was observed a single time. The V call is TRBV30, the J call TRBJ2-3; 9 nucleotides line up with TRBD2. Germline V gene data show CDR1 as GTSNPN and CDR2 as SVGIG (reference sequence). The junction had 12 bases not matched to a gene; V was cut back by 2 bases and J by 0 bases. The CDR3 is 18 amino acids. The CDR3 here is CAWSLGRGGHISTDTQYF. The CDR3 DNA is TGTGCCTGGAGTCTGGGGCGGGGGGGCCATATAAGCACAGATACGCAGTATTTT.